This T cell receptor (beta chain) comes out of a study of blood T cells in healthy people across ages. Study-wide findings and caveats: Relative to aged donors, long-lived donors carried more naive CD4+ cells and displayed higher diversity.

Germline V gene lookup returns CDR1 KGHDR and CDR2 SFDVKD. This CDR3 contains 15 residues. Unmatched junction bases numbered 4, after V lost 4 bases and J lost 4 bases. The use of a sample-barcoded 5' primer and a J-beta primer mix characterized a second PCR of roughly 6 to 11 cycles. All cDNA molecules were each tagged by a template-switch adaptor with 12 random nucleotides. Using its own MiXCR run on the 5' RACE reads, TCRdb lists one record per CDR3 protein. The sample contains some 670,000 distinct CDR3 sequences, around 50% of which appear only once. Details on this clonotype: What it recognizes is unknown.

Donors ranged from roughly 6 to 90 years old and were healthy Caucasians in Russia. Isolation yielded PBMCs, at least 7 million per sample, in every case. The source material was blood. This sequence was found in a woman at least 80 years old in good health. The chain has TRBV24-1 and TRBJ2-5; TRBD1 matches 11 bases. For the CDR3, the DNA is TGTGCCACCAGTGACCGGACAGGGGGCTTAGAGACCCAGTACTTC. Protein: CATSDRTGGLETQYF.